These 16 T cell receptor beta chains came from one sample sequenced in a study of T cell responses to AZD1222 COVID-19 vaccine. Method: immunoSEQ multiplex PCR; TCRdb's copy keeps in-frame clones and lacks some. This repertoire shows under 100,000 clones, around 92% found once; its top ten account for roughly 7%. The material was peripheral blood, obtained on day 0 of MenACWY control vaccination. The receptors were sampled from an adult in good health.

The genes are TRBV9 and TRBJ2-1, with 9 bases lining up with TRBD1. Trimming removed 0 bases from V and 6 bases from J; junction bases left unmatched: 4. CDR1 and CDR2 (germline): SGDLS, YYNGEE. The CDR3 runs to 15 residues. The CDR3 sequence is CASSVGGQGFNEQFF. The CDR3 DNA follows: TGTGCCAGCAGCGTAGGTGGACAGGGGTTCAATGAGCAGTTCTTC. Full variable domain (rest looked up from reference TRBV9 and TRBJ2-1): DSGVTQTPKHLITATGQRVTLRCSPRSGDLSVYWYQQSLDQGLQFLIQYYNGEERAKGNILERFSAQQFPDLHSELNLSSLELGDSALYFCASSVGGQGFNEQFFGPGTRLTVL.

The rearrangement uses TRBV6-5 and TRBJ1-2, with no clear D. V lost 10 bases, J lost 0 bases, and 12 bases lay in between. This CDR3 comprises 13 residues. Germline lookup yields CDR1 MNHEY and CDR2 SVGAGI. CDR3 loop: CATRPDANYGYTF. The CDR3 nucleotides are TGTGCCACCCGGCCGGACGCTAACTATGGCTACACCTTC.

J is TRBJ1-1 and V is TRBV12-3 or TRBV12-4; D remains unclear. Trimming shortened V by 6 bases and J by 0 bases, and 5 bases separated the two germline ends. The CDR3 sequence is 12 residues long. The CDR3 sequence: CASRRLNTEAFF. The CDR3 DNA reads as TGTGCCAGCAGGCGGTTGAACACTGAAGCTTTCTTT.

The rearrangement links TRBV7-2 to TRBJ1-2, with a weak D call TRBD1 (6 bases). Germline loops: CDR1 SGHTA, CDR2 FQGNSA. The ends were cut back, 5 bases at V and 4 bases at J, with 17 bases in the middle. The CDR3 consists of 15 residues. The CDR3 is CASSEQGSGGYGYTF. CDR3 in DNA: TGTGCCAGCAGCGAACAGGGTTCCGGTGGCTATGGCTACACCTTC.

The chain uses TRBV19 and TRBJ1-5; D is perhaps TRBD1 (5 bases). V shed 6 bases and J shed 6 bases, with 15 bases lying between them. This CDR3 is 14 amino acids long. In germline, CDR1 is LNHDA, CDR2 SQIVND (reference sequence). The CDR3 region is CASSQGDPGQPQHF. DNA for the CDR3: TGTGCCAGTAGCCAAGGGGACCCGGGTCAGCCCCAGCATTTT.

With regard to this clone: The same CDR3 arises from other DNA sequences in this sample as well. The chain links TRBV15 to TRBJ2-5; D unclear. Germline CDR1 is LNHNV and CDR2 is YYDKDF (reference sequence). Deletions cut 0 bases from V and 2 bases from J, with 10 bases between. The CDR3 is 15 residues long. The CDR3 DNA sequence: TGTGCCACCAGCAGAGATCAGGTGGGACAAGAGACCCAGTACTTC. It yields the protein CATSRDQVGQETQYF.

This sequence joins TRBV7-9 and TRBJ2-1; 9 bases are a match to TRBD2. V lost 5 bases and J lost 0; bases outside the gene matches: 8. The CDR3 length is 17 residues. Germline V CDR1 and CDR2: SEHNR, FQNEAQ (reference sequence). This CDR3 reads CASSLSLSGSSYNEQFF. CDR3 DNA: TGTGCCAGCAGCCTTTCCCTTAGCGGGAGCTCCTACAATGAGCAGTTCTTC. The full variable domain, rest sourced from reference TRBV7-9 and TRBJ2-1, is DTGVSQNPRHKITKRGQNVTFRCDPISEHNRLYWYRQTLGQGPEFLTYFQNEAQLEKSRLLSDRFSAERPKGSFSTLEIQRTEQGDSAMYLCASSLSLSGSSYNEQFFGPGTRLTVL.

A few counts support this clone. The chain combines TRBV5-1 with TRBJ2-2, with D tentatively TRBD2 (6 bases). V was trimmed by 5 bases and J by 5 bases, leaving 13 bases between them. The CDR3 spans 14 residues. Germline assignment: CDR1 SGHRS and CDR2 YFSETQ. The CDR3 is CASRREAGTGELFF. For the CDR3, the DNA is TGCGCCAGCAGGAGGGAGGCCGGAACCGGGGAGCTGTTTTTT.

The chain joins TRBV7-9 to TRBJ2-7; maybe TRBD1 (5 bases). The CDR3 loop spans 11 amino acids. V lost 2 bases and J lost 12, with 11 bases in between. Germline CDR1 is SEHNR and CDR2 is FQNEAQ (reference sequence). The CDR3 coding sequence is TGTGCCAGCAGCTTATCGACAGTTAGGTACTTC. Amino acid sequence: CASSLSTVRYF.

The chain links TRBV15 to TRBJ2-1; the D gene is possibly TRBD2 (6 bases). Germline-derived CDR1 and CDR2 are LNHNV and YYDKDF (reference sequence). The CDR3 contains 14 residues. V was trimmed by 3 bases and J by 8 bases, leaving 14 bases between them. CDR3 residues: CATSRKGTPHEQFF. The CDR3 region has the DNA TGTGCCACCAGCAGGAAAGGGACTCCCCATGAGCAGTTCTTC.

V and J are TRBV7-2 and TRBJ1-1; no clear D gene. CDR1 and CDR2 from the germline V gene are SGHTA and FQGNSA. With 2 bases removed from V and 6 bases from J, the gap between germline ends came to 13 bases. This CDR3 comprises 14 residues. CDR3 in amino acids: CASSLSRPTPEAFF. CDR3 nucleotides: TGTGCCAGCAGCTTATCCCGCCCCACCCCTGAAGCTTTCTTT.

For the CDR3, the DNA is TGTGCCAGCAGCTTAGACAGGGCTACCCAGTACTTC. It is translated as CASSLDRATQYF. The V and J genes are TRBV6-6 and TRBJ2-5, with TRBD1 matching over 7 bases. J gave up 8 bases and V 6 bases, and 6 bases lay outside the gene matches. There are 12 residues in the CDR3. From germline, CDR1 is MNHNY and CDR2 SVGAGI (reference sequence).

The CDR3 bases are TGTGCCAGCAGTCAACAGAGGACGGATGGCTACACCTTC. It codes for CASSQQRTDGYTF. V is TRBV6-1 and J is TRBJ1-2; D remains unclear. V was clipped by 5 bases and J by 6 bases, with 13 bases between them. This CDR3 has 13 amino acids. The V gene's germline CDR1 is MNHNS and CDR2 SASEGT.

In its sample, this clone was seen once. V is TRBV18 and J is TRBJ2-1; D might be TRBD1 (6 bases). Per germline, CDR1 KGHSH and CDR2 LQKENI. The CDR3 is 16 residues long. V lost 3 bases to trimming and J lost 0 bases, with 12 bases between them. The CDR3 spells CASSPQDRTSYNEQFF. The CDR3 bases are TGTGCCAGCTCACCTCAGGACAGAACCTCCTACAATGAGCAGTTCTTC.

This chain links TRBV13 with TRBJ1-3; D gene ambiguous. The CDR3 has 13 amino acids. CDR1 and CDR2 (germline): PRHDT, FYEKMQ (reference sequence). The V end was cut by 0 bases, the J end by 2 bases, with 2 bases between. The CDR3 reads CASSLGAGNTIYF. CDR3 in DNA: TGTGCCAGCAGCTTAGGGGCTGGAAACACCATATATTTT.

This chain uses TRBV28 with TRBJ1-6; tentative D call: TRBD1 (5 bases). The length of the CDR3 is 14 residues. Germline V CDR1 and CDR2: MDHEN, SYDVKM. V was clipped by 3 bases and J by 9 bases, with 12 bases between them. CDR3 nucleotide sequence: TGTGCCAGCAGTTTGGGGGTAGGCATTTCACCCCTCCACTTT. Translated, it gives CASSLGVGISPLHF.